The sequence of this TCR beta chain was determined in a study of blood T cell repertoires in COVID-19. As for the study in general: Collection of acute and convalescent COVID-19 samples took place in the United States, Italy and Spain.

Per the study methods: Estimation of nucleated cell counts was performed using reference gene primer amplification. Sequencing was performed with immunoSEQ multiplex PCR; in TCRdb, only in-frame clones are kept and a portion is missing. Clone size and the V and J calls come from that table; the DNA yielded D and trimming. The sample lists some 130,000 clones, 60% to 75% occurring once. After removal of 6 bases from V and 3 bases from J, the junction contained 8 bases not matched to a gene. Germline CDR1 and CDR2: MNHEY and SVGAGI. The CDR3 is 15 amino acids. Sequenced input: peripheral blood. V gene TRBV6-5 combines with J gene TRBJ2-3; 8 nucleotides line up with TRBD1. This TCR came from a woman in her seventies with acute or convalescent COVID-19. CDR3 in DNA: TGTGCCAGCAGCTGGACAGGGCTGATTACAGATACGCAGTATTTT. Translation gives CASSWTGLITDTQYF.